The TCR beta chain under discussion was sequenced for a study of identical twins. Unique molecular identifiers were present on the cDNA, and a universal primer site came from template switching. TCRdb redid the calling of the 5' RACE reads with MiXCR, one entry per CDR3 protein. This sample carries around 490,000 distinct CDR3 sequences, about 15% of them seen once, and the ten largest clones take nearly 0.45%. A note on this clonotype: Its antigen is unknown.

V gave up 5 bases and J gave up 1 base, with 7 bases separating them. This CDR3 contains 13 residues. Per germline, CDR1 WNHNN and CDR2 SYGVQD (reference sequence). Broader study findings: Models underpredicted monozygotic twin sharing of out-of-frame TCR alpha. Sharing of beta out-of-frame sequences by twins showed a weaker excess. Insertions were reduced in abundant cord blood beta clonotypes but not in memory repertoires.

These data were also reused for a study on yellow fever vaccine responses in identical twins.

Source material: CD4+ T cells sorted from blood. The source of this sequence is a woman aged 18-29 years in good health. The chain uses TRBV10-1 and TRBJ2-3; D might be TRBD2 (5 bases). The DNA of the CDR3 is TGCGCCAGCAGTCACGGGGGCACAGATACGCAGTATTTT. It specifies CASSHGGTDTQYF.